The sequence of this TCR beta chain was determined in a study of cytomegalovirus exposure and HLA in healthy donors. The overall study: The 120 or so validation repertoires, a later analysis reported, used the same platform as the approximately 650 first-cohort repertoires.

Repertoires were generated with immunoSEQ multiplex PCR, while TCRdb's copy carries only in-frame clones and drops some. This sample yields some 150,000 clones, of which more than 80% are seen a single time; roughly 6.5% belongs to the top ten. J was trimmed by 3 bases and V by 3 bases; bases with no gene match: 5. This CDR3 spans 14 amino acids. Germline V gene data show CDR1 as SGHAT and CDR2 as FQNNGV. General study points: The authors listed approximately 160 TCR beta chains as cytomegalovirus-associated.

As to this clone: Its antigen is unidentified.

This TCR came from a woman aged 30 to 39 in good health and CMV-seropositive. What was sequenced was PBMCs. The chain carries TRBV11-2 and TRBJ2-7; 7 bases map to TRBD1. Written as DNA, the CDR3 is TGTGCCAGCAGCTTGGGACAGAATTTCTACGAGCAGTACTTC. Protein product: CASSLGQNFYEQYF.